The next 5 T cell receptor beta chains were all read from a single sample in a study of blood T cells in healthy people across ages. Using a J-beta primer mix together with a sample-barcoded 5' primer, a second PCR was run for about 6 to 12 cycles. TCRdb independently ran MiXCR on the 5' RACE reads; one entry per CDR3 protein. The data contain 1,800,000 or so distinct CDR3 sequences, roughly two fifths of them singletons. Sequences were obtained from blood. The receptors were sampled from a human donor in good health.

The V call is TRBV7-2, the J call TRBJ2-6, with TRBD1 identical over 7 bases. CDR1 and CDR2 from the germline V gene are SGHTA and FQGNSA. Germline trimming cut 7 bases from V and 0 bases from J; bases unmatched to any gene: 9. The CDR3 consists of 17 residues. CDR3 coding DNA: TGTGCCAGCATTCCGACAGGGCAGTTCTCTGGGGCCAACGTCCTGACTTTC. This translates into CASIPTGQFSGANVLTF.

This chain joins TRBV28 and TRBJ2-5; TRBD2 agrees at 13 bases. The V gene end was trimmed by 4 bases and the J gene end by 5 bases; junction bases not matched to a gene: 10. The CDR3 runs to 17 residues. In germline, CDR1 is MDHEN, CDR2 SYDVKM. The CDR3, as DNA: TGTGCCAGCAGTTACGCCGGGACTAGCGGGGCTCAGGAGACCCAGTACTTC. This encodes CASSYAGTSGAQETQYF. The entire variable domain, with the rest obtained from reference TRBV28 and TRBJ2-5, is as follows: DVKVTQSSRYLVKRTGEKVFLECVQDMDHENMFWYRQDPGLGLRLIYFSYDVKMKEKGDIPEGYSVSREKKERFSLILESASTNQTSMYLCASSYAGTSGAQETQYFGPGTRLLVL.

The genes are TRBV29-1 and TRBJ2-1; 13 nucleotides align to TRBD2. The CDR3 runs to 16 residues. The V segment lost 0 bases and the J segment 5 bases; nucleotides outside the gene matches: 4. CDR1 and CDR2 from the germline V gene are SQVTM and ANQGSEA. CDR3 in amino acids: CSVEDPTSGGDNEQFF. The CDR3 DNA follows: TGCAGCGTTGAAGACCCTACTAGCGGGGGGGACAATGAGCAGTTCTTC.

This chain connects TRBV7-2 to TRBJ2-7, with D possibly being TRBD1 (5 bases). Germline V gene data show CDR1 as SGHTA and CDR2 as FQGNSA. This CDR3 is built from 14 residues. V was pared by 5 bases and J by 2 bases, with 13 bases between. CDR3 region: CASSRRAGPYEQYF. DNA of the CDR3: TGTGCCAGCAGCCGCCGGGCAGGGCCCTACGAGCAGTACTTC.

This clonotype was detected a few times. The chain employs TRBV29-1 and TRBJ2-1, with D uncertain. The CDR3 extends over 12 amino acids. The germline V gene has CDR1 SQVTM and CDR2 ANQGSEA. Trimming removed 2 bases from V and 9 bases from J, with 11 bases in between. CDR3 nucleotides: TGCAGCGTTGAAATGCGGCTGGTTGAGCAGTTCTTC. As protein: CSVEMRLVEQFF.